These 17 T cell receptor beta chains were all obtained from the same sample, sequenced in a study of cytomegalovirus exposure and HLA in healthy donors. Amplification used 60 Vbeta primers and 13 Jbeta primers. The method was immunoSEQ multiplex PCR; TCRdb's version includes in-frame clones alone and lacks a portion of them. The table has 150,000 to 200,000 clones, approximately 84% seen once; the top ten hold more than 4%. The sequencing input was PBMCs. Receptors were obtained from a girl under 18 in good health and CMV-seropositive.

This chain links TRBV5-1 with TRBJ2-3; 9 bases agree with TRBD1. The CDR3 loop spans 16 amino acids. The V and J ends lost 4 bases and 1 base, in that order; junction bases with no gene match: 7. CDR1 and CDR2 from the germline V gene are SGHRS and YFSETQ. The CDR3 nucleotides read TGCGCCAGCAGCCTTCCGAGGACAGGGGGCACAGATACGCAGTATTTT. As protein: CASSLPRTGGTDTQYF.

This chain connects TRBV12-5 to TRBJ1-1, with D perhaps TRBD1 (5 bases). V was shortened by 0 bases and J by 5 bases, with 16 bases between the two germline ends. CDR3 length: 16 residues. Germline loops: CDR1 LGHNT, CDR2 FRNRAP. The CDR3 nucleotides are TGTGCTAGTGGTTTGGTAGGGAGTCGGCGGGGGACTGAAGCTTTCTTT. It encodes CASGLVGSRRGTEAFF.

The rearrangement links TRBV2 to TRBJ2-2; the match to TRBD2 covers 8 bases. J gave up 10 bases and V 2 bases, and 9 bases lay outside the gene matches. Germline values: CDR1 SNHLY, CDR2 FYNNEI. The CDR3 sequence is 15 residues long. The CDR3 is CASSERFLAGLELFF. Here the CDR3 DNA reads TGTGCCAGCAGTGAACGTTTTTTAGCGGGACTGGAGCTGTTTTTT.

The chain uses TRBV19 and TRBJ2-3; 8 bases align to TRBD2. Trimming took 1 base from V and 5 from J; bases not matched to a gene: 8. The germline gives CDR1 LNHDA, CDR2 SQIVND (reference sequence). This CDR3 spans 16 amino acids. CDR3 sequence (DNA): TGTGCCAGTAGTATAGTCCCTAGCGGGTCCCTAGATACGCAGTATTTT. Amino acid sequence: CASSIVPSGSLDTQYF.

This clone has a single count. V is TRBV5-4 and J is TRBJ1-2, with D unclear. Germline assignment: CDR1 SGHNT and CDR2 YYREEE (reference sequence). Trimming pared 5 bases from V and 5 bases from J, leaving 13 bases between. The CDR3 covers 13 residues. Written as DNA, the CDR3 is TGTGCCAGCAGTCCCGACGGGTCGTATGGCTACACCTTC. Translation: CASSPDGSYGYTF.

This sequence joins TRBV5-6 and TRBJ1-5; D unresolved. The V gene's germline CDR1 is SGHDT and CDR2 YYEEEE. CDR3 length: 18 amino acids. The germline V and J ends were trimmed by 1 base and 4 bases, with 21 bases remaining between them. Written as DNA, the CDR3 is TGTGCCAGCAGCTTGCGGAGATCGGGAAAAGGGATTAATCAGCCCCAGCATTTT. It specifies CASSLRRSGKGINQPQHF. Full variable domain (rest looked up from reference TRBV5-6 and TRBJ1-5): DAGVTQSPTHLIKTRGQQVTLRCSPKSGHDTVSWYQQALGQGPQFIFQYYEEEERQRGNFPDRFSGHQFPNYSSELNVNALLLGDSALYLCASSLRRSGKGINQPQHFGDGTRLSIL.

The CDR3 DNA follows: TGCGCCAGCAGCTTGGCGGGGGACAGGCAATTCTACGAGCAGTACTTC. This translates into CASSLAGDRQFYEQYF. J is TRBJ2-7 and V is TRBV5-1; 8 nucleotides align to TRBD1. The CDR3 is made up of 16 amino acids. V lost 0 bases and J lost 3; bases outside the gene matches: 8. In germline, CDR1 is SGHRS, CDR2 YFSETQ. Complete variable domain (other parts from reference TRBV5-1 and TRBJ2-7): KAGVTQTPRYLIKTRGQQVTLSCSPISGHRSVSWYQQTPGQGLQFLFEYFSETQRNKGNFPGRFSGRQFSNSRSEMNVSTLELGDSALYLCASSLAGDRQFYEQYFGPGTRLTVT.

The V gene is TRBV7-6, the J gene TRBJ1-5; a weak D match, TRBD1 (5 bases). The CDR3 runs 15 residues. Germline assignment: CDR1 SGHVS and CDR2 FNYEAQ. The V gene lost 4 bases and the J gene lost 2 bases, with 12 bases spanning the gap. The DNA for the CDR3 is TGTGCCAGCAGCTCGGACATTAAGGGCAATCAGCCCCAGCATTTT. Translating gives CASSSDIKGNQPQHF.

As concerns this clone: Other DNA sequences in the sample encode the same CDR3. The chain recombines TRBV7-3 with TRBJ1-1; the D is unclear. The V gene lost 4 bases and the J gene lost 5 bases, with 11 bases spanning the gap. This CDR3 is built from 13 residues. Germline-derived CDR1 and CDR2 are SGHTA and FQGTGA. The CDR3 loop is CASSSDRGTEAFF. CDR3 coding DNA: TGTGCCAGCAGCTCCGACCGAGGGACTGAAGCTTTCTTT.

The V call is TRBV4-2, the J call TRBJ1-5, with unresolved D. The CDR3 is made up of 15 amino acids. Germline values: CDR1 LGHNA, CDR2 YNFKEQ. The V and J ends lost 0 bases and 7 bases respectively, with 13 bases between them. The DNA of the CDR3 is TGTGCCAGCAGCCAAGAGTCCCAGTCAGGCCAGCCCCAGCATTTT. It translates to CASSQESQSGQPQHF.

J is TRBJ2-3 and V is TRBV2; D remains ambiguous. Germline CDR1 and CDR2: SNHLY and FYNNEI. The V end lost 7 bases, the J end lost 4 bases, and 9 bases lay between the germline ends. This CDR3 spans 12 amino acids. CDR3 in amino acids: CASTRGADTQYF. The CDR3 bases are TGTGCCAGCACCCGCGGAGCAGATACGCAGTATTTT.

For the CDR3, the DNA is TGTGCCAGCTCACCTCCCTCAGGGAATAACTATGGCTACACCTTC. Translating it yields CASSPPSGNNYGYTF. The chain recombines TRBV18 with TRBJ1-2; D might be TRBD1 (5 bases). The length of the CDR3 is 15 residues. The V and J ends lost 3 bases and 1 base respectively, with 12 bases between them. Germline CDR1 and CDR2: KGHSH and LQKENI.

This chain joins TRBV10-2 and TRBJ1-6; D is unclear. Germline V gives CDR1 WSHSY, CDR2 SAAADI. This CDR3 is 15 amino acids long. V was pared by 3 bases and J by 5 bases, with 11 bases between. The CDR3 region has the DNA TGCGCCAGCAGTGAAGCCGCACTGAATAATTCACCCCTCCACTTT. The encoded protein is CASSEAALNNSPLHF.

This clone was observed once. This chain joins TRBV11-3 and TRBJ2-1, with 8 bases lining up with TRBD2. This CDR3 is 16 amino acids long. The ends lost 1 base at V and 4 bases at J; junction bases unmatched: 6. Germline assignment: CDR1 SGHNT and CDR2 YENEEA. The CDR3 reads CASSLAGGPNYNEQFF. The CDR3 DNA follows: TGTGCCAGCAGCTTAGCGGGGGGGCCGAATTACAATGAGCAGTTCTTC.

The chain recombines TRBV19 with TRBJ2-1; 7 nucleotides agree with TRBD2. Germline lookup yields CDR1 LNHDA and CDR2 SQIVND (reference sequence). The CDR3 spans 13 residues. The V gene end was trimmed by 5 bases and the J gene end by 6 bases; junction bases not matched to a gene: 4. The CDR3 nucleotides are TGTGCCAGTAGTGTCTCTAGCGGCAATGAGCAGTTCTTC. Amino acids: CASSVSSGNEQFF.

The chain has TRBV25-1 and TRBJ1-2, with D hard to call. V lost 2 bases and J 3 bases, leaving 7 bases between the germline ends. CDR1 and CDR2 from the germline V gene are MGHDK and SYGVNS. The CDR3 covers 13 residues. This chain's CDR3 is CASSETGDYGYTF. Here the CDR3 DNA reads TGTGCCAGCAGTGAAACGGGTGACTATGGCTACACCTTC.

The V call is TRBV6-6, the J call TRBJ1-2; D perhaps matches TRBD1 (5 bases). The V end lost 3 bases, the J end lost 4 bases, and 9 bases lay between the germline ends. Germline-derived CDR1 and CDR2 are MNHNY and SVGAGI (reference sequence). This CDR3 is 13 amino acids long. The CDR3 DNA reads as TGTGCCAGCAGTTATCAGGGATTCTATGGCTACACCTTC. Protein sequence: CASSYQGFYGYTF.